Each of the 14 T cell receptor beta chains below was sequenced from the same sample in a study of T cell changes during pregnancy in multiple sclerosis. Produced via immunoSEQ multiplex PCR; TCRdb's table is partial and in-frame only. The data hold 55,000 to 75,000 clones, with around 91% observed a single time. The sequencing here drew on peripheral blood, taken after pregnancy. These receptors originate from a female donor in good health, enrolled as a control in a pregnancy study.

This chain links TRBV6-5 with TRBJ2-7; possible D gene TRBD2, 6 bases. CDR3 length: 13 residues. Per the germline V gene, CDR1 is MNHEY and CDR2 is SVGAGI. The germline V and J ends were trimmed by 6 bases and 2 bases, with 11 bases remaining between them. The CDR3 nucleotides are TGTGCCAGCAGCCCCCGCGGGGCCTACGAGCAGTACTTC. Translating it yields CASSPRGAYEQYF.

The V and J genes are TRBV30 and TRBJ2-3; D is unresolved. CDR1 GTSNPN and CDR2 SVGIG come from the germline V gene (reference sequence). The CDR3 has 12 amino acids. Between the trimmed V and J ends, which lost 0 bases and 3 bases, there was a span of 4 bases. The DNA for the CDR3 is TGTGCCTGGAGTGTTCAAACAGATACGCAGTATTTT. This translates into CAWSVQTDTQYF.

The J gene is TRBJ1-5, the V gene TRBV7-9; D uncertain. The V and J ends lost 5 bases and 5 bases respectively, with 10 bases between them. Germline assignment: CDR1 SEHNR and CDR2 FQNEAQ (reference sequence). The CDR3 contains 13 residues. Here the CDR3 DNA reads TGTGCCAGCAGCACCTTATCGGATCAGCCCCAGCATTTT. Its translation is CASSTLSDQPQHF.

J is TRBJ2-6 and V is TRBV19; D may be TRBD2 (6 bases). This CDR3 has 17 residues. CDR1 is LNHDA, CDR2 SQIVND, per germline (reference sequence). The V end was cut by 7 bases, the J end by 2 bases, with 18 bases between. The CDR3 DNA follows: TGTGCCAGTACCCGGGACTGGTTAGGTACTGGGGCCAACGTCCTGACTTTC. Translated: CASTRDWLGTGANVLTF.

V usage is TRBV11-2 and J usage is TRBJ2-1, with TRBD2 matching 11 bases. CDR1 is SGHAT and CDR2 is FQNNGV in the germline V gene. Trimming cost V 1 base and J 5 bases; bases outside gene matches: 10. The CDR3 has 18 residues. The CDR3 nucleotides read TGTGCCAGCAGCTTAGGGCTACGACTAGCGGGGAGAAACAATGAGCAGTTCTTC. Protein: CASSLGLRLAGRNNEQFF.

The chain carries TRBV30 and TRBJ1-2; 9 bases match TRBD1. The CDR3 spans 12 residues. The V gene's germline CDR1 is GTSNPN and CDR2 SVGIG (reference sequence). V lost 4 bases and J lost 7; bases outside the gene matches: 4. CDR3 amino acids: CAWTRQGVGYTF. In DNA form, the CDR3 reads TGTGCCTGGACCCGACAGGGGGTTGGCTACACCTTC. The complete variable domain, with remaining parts taken from reference TRBV30 and TRBJ1-2, reads SQTIHQWPATLVQPVGSPLSLECTVEGTSNPNLYWYRQAAGRGLQLLFYSVGIGQISSEVPQNLSASRPQDRQFILSSKKLLLSDSGFYLCAWTRQGVGYTFGSGTRLTVV.

The CDR3 DNA sequence: TGTGCCACCAGGGTAGGGAACGGCGGGGGGTGGAACGAGCAGTACTTC. This translates into CATRVGNGGGWNEQYF. The chain is built from TRBV15 and TRBJ2-7; 8 bases align to TRBD2. V lost 6 bases to trimming and J lost 5 bases; unmatched junction nucleotides: 15. Germline values: CDR1 LNHNV, CDR2 YYDKDF (reference sequence). The CDR3 runs to 16 residues.

The J gene is TRBJ1-1, the V gene TRBV9; no clear D gene. CDR1 is SGDLS and CDR2 is YYNGEE in the germline V gene. Trimming pared 4 bases from V and 1 base from J, leaving 11 bases between. The CDR3 spans 14 residues. The CDR3, as DNA: TGTGCCAGCAGCACCGGAGGAGGGAACACTGAAGCTTTCTTT. Protein sequence: CASSTGGGNTEAFF.

This chain uses TRBV6-5 with TRBJ2-7; D perhaps matches TRBD1 (6 bases). V lost 4 bases, J lost 3 bases, and 19 bases lay in between. The CDR3 sequence is 16 residues long. The germline gives CDR1 MNHEY, CDR2 SVGAGI. In DNA, the CDR3 is TGTGCCAGCAGTTTAGACGACAGGAATAGAGTCTACGAGCAGTACTTC. It is translated as CASSLDDRNRVYEQYF.

V and J are TRBV7-9 and TRBJ1-3, with D unresolved. V was shortened by 0 bases and J by 1 base, with 7 bases between the two germline ends. CDR1 SEHNR and CDR2 FQNEAQ come from the germline V gene (reference sequence). The CDR3 is 15 residues long. The chain's CDR3 is CASSLALPSGNTIYF. As DNA, the CDR3 is TGTGCCAGCAGCTTAGCTCTACCATCTGGAAACACCATATATTTT.

The chain couples TRBV5-8 to TRBJ1-4, with TRBD1 as a possible D gene (5 bases). Germline CDR1 SGHTS, CDR2 YDEGEE. Deletions cut 1 base from V and 4 bases from J, with 8 bases between. This CDR3 is built from 14 residues. CDR3 residues: CASSLKGLNEKLFF. In nucleotides, the CDR3 is TGTGCCAGCAGCTTGAAGGGGCTTAATGAAAAACTGTTTTTT.

V is TRBV7-9 and J is TRBJ2-7; D might be TRBD2 (6 bases). Per the germline V gene, CDR1 is SEHNR and CDR2 is FQNEAQ (reference sequence). The CDR3 sequence is 17 residues long. V was cut by 1 base and J by 0 bases, with 16 bases left in between. The CDR3 DNA reads as TGTGCCAGCAGCTTAGGTTTAGGGGACTCTAGCTCCTACGAGCAGTACTTC. Translation: CASSLGLGDSSSYEQYF.

Worth noting for this clone: The junction differs from germline at one of its ends, possibly a read error. V and J are TRBV19 and TRBJ1-2; 8 bases line up with TRBD1. The CDR3 has 14 amino acids. CDR1 is LNHDA, CDR2 SQIVND, per germline (reference sequence). DNA of the CDR3: TGTGCCAGTAGTTTAGACAGGGGTAACTATGGCTACACCTTC. Translating it yields CASSLDRGNYGYTF.

The rearrangement uses TRBV20-1 and TRBJ1-2, with 7 nucleotides matching TRBD1. There are 11 residues in the CDR3. V shed 7 bases, J shed 4 bases, and the junction held 3 bases outside the gene matches. From germline, CDR1 is DFQATT and CDR2 SNEGSKA (reference sequence). The CDR3 here is CSGQGSYGYTF. CDR3 nucleotides: TGCAGTGGACAGGGCTCCTATGGCTACACCTTC.